This TCR beta chain was found in a study of T cell changes during pregnancy in multiple sclerosis. Repertoires were generated with immunoSEQ multiplex PCR, while TCRdb's copy carries only in-frame clones and drops some. The sample carries more than 65,000 clones, approximately 92% recorded once. The sequence came from a female donor with multiple sclerosis, enrolled in a pregnancy study. The sample in question was CD4+ T cells from peripheral blood mononuclear cells, obtained before pregnancy.

The CDR3 DNA reads TGTGCCAGCAGCCCCGGGCTAGCGGGAGATAATGAGCAGTTCTTC. Translation gives CASSPGLAGDNEQFF. V gene TRBV7-7 combines with J gene TRBJ2-1, with 10 nucleotides matching TRBD2. CDR3 length: 15 amino acids. Germline assignment: CDR1 SSHAT and CDR2 FNYEAQ (reference sequence). After removal of 5 bases from V and 7 bases from J, the junction contained 8 bases not matched to a gene.